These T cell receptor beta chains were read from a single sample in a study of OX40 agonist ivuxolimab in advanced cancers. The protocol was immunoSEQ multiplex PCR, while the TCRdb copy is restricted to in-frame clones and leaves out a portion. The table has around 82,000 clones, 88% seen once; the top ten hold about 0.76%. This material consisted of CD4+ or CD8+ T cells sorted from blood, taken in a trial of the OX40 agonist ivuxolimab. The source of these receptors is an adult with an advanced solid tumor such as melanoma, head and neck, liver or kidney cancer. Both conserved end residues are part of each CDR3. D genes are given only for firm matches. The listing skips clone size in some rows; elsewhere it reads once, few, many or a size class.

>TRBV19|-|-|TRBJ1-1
CASRPGTDFTEAFF
TGTGCCAGTAGACCGGGGACGGACTTCACTGAAGCTTTCTTT
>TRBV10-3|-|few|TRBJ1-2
CAISESNENREESGYTF
TGTGCCATCAGTGAGTCCAATGAAAACAGGGAGGAAAGTGGCTACACCTTC
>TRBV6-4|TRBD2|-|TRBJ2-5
CASSQGLGAWETQYF
TGTGCCAGCAGTCAAGGACTAGGGGCTTGGGAGACCCAGTACTTC
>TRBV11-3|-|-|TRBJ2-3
CASSRRTDTQYF
TGTGCCAGCAGCCGTAGGACAGATACGCAGTATTTT
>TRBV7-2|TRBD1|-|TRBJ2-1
CASSLRQGPYEQFF
TGTGCCAGCAGCTTACGACAGGGCCCCTATGAGCAGTTCTTC
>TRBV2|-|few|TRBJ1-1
CATSRDLNTEAFF
TGTGCCACTAGCAGGGATTTGAACACTGAAGCTTTCTTT
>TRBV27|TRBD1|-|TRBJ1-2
CASSLSRQGPSVGYTF
TGTGCCAGCAGTTTATCGAGACAGGGTCCCTCGGTTGGCTACACCTTC
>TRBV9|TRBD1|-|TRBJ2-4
CASSRGQPVDIQYF
TGTGCCAGCAGCCGGGGACAGCCGGTGGACATTCAGTACTTC
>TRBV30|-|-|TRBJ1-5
CAWSGGTRQPQHF
TGTGCCTGGAGCGGCGGGACAAGGCAGCCCCAGCATTTT
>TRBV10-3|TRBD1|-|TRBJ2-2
CAISESTRTGTGELFF
TGTGCCATCAGTGAGTCGACCCGGACAGGGACCGGGGAGCTGTTTTTT
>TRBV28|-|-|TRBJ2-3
CASSPMLADTQYF
TGTGCCAGCAGCCCCATGCTAGCGGATACGCAGTATTTT
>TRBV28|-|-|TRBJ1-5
CASSARFQPQHF
TGTGCCAGCAGTGCTCGTTTCCAGCCCCAGCATTTT
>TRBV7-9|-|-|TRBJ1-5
CASSQGTQPNQPQHF
TGTGCCAGCAGCCAAGGGACTCAGCCCAATCAGCCCCAGCATTTT
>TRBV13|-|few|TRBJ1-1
CASSLARINTEAFF
TGTGCCAGCAGCTTAGCCAGAATTAACACTGAAGCTTTCTTT